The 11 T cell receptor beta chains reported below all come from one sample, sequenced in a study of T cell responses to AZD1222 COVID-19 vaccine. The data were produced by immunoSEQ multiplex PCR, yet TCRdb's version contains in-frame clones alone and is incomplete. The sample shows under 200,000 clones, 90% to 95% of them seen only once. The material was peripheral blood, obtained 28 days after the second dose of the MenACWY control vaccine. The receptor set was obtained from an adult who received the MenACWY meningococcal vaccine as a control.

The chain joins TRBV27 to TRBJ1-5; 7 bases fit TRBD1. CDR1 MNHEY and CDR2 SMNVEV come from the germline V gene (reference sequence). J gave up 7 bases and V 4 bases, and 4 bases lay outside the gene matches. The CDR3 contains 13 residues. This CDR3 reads CASSSGGSQPQHF. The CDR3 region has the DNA TGTGCCAGCAGTTCAGGGGGTAGCCAGCCCCAGCATTTT.

The CDR3 sequence: CASTSGGEQYF. CDR3 nucleotides: TGTGCCAGCACCTCGGGCGGCGAGCAGTACTTC. The genes are TRBV7-2 and TRBJ2-7; D is uncertain. The CDR3 extends over 11 amino acids. Germline loops: CDR1 SGHTA, CDR2 FQGNSA. V shed 7 bases and J shed 6 bases, with 10 bases lying between them.

The CDR3 loop is CASSTQVITEAFF. The CDR3 coding sequence is TGCGCCAGCAGTACCCAGGTGATCACTGAAGCTTTCTTT. J is TRBJ1-1 and V is TRBV5-1; D gene unclear. CDR3 length: 13 residues. Trimming took 5 bases from V and 4 from J, leaving 12 bases between them. Germline V gene lookup returns CDR1 SGHRS and CDR2 YFSETQ. The whole variable domain, remainder taken from reference TRBV5-1 and TRBJ1-1, is KAGVTQTPRYLIKTRGQQVTLSCSPISGHRSVSWYQQTPGQGLQFLFEYFSETQRNKGNFPGRFSGRQFSNSRSEMNVSTLELGDSALYLCASSTQVITEAFFGQGTRLTVV.

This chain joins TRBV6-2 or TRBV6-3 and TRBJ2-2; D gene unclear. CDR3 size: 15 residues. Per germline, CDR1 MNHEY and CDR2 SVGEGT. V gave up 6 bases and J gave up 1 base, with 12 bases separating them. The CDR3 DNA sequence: TGTGCCAGCAGCTCTGGAGCGCTGAACACCGGGGAGCTGTTTTTT. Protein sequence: CASSSGALNTGELFF.

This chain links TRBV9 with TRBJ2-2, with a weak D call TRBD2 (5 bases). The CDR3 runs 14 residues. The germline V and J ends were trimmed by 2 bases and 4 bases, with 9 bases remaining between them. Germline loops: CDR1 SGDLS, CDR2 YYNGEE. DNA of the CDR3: TGTGCCAGCAGCGTCGTGAGCGGCACCGGGGAGCTGTTTTTT. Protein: CASSVVSGTGELFF.

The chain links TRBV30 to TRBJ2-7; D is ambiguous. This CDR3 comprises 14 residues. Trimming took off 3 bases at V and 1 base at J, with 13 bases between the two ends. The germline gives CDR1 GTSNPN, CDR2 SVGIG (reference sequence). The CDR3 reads CAWRVAAGSYEQYF. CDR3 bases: TGTGCCTGGAGAGTGGCGGCTGGTTCCTACGAGCAGTACTTC.

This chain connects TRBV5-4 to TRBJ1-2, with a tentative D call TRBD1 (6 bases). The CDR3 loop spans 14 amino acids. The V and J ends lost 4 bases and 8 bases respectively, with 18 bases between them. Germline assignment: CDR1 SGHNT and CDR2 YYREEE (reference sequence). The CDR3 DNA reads TGTGCCAGCAGCGGGGCGACAGGTCACGGGGGCTACACCTTC. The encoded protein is CASSGATGHGGYTF.

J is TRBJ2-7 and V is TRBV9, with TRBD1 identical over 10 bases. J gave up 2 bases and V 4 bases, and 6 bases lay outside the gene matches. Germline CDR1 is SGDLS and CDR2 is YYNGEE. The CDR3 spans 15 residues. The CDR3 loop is CASSPGQGDAYEQYF. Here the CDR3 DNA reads TGTGCCAGCAGCCCTGGACAGGGGGATGCCTACGAGCAGTACTTC.

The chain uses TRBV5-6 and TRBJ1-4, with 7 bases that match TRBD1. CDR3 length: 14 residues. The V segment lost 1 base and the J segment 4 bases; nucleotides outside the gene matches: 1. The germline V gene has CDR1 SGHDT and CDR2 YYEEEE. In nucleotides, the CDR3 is TGTGCCAGCAGCTTGAACAGGGGTAATGAAAAACTGTTTTTT. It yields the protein CASSLNRGNEKLFF.

This chain's CDR3 is CASWWGGLPGELFF. The DNA of the CDR3 is TGTGCCAGTTGGTGGGGCGGACTACCCGGGGAGCTGTTTTTT. The chain uses TRBV19 and TRBJ2-2, with D maybe TRBD2 (6 bases). Germline lookup yields CDR1 LNHDA and CDR2 SQIVND (reference sequence). With 8 bases removed from V and 6 bases from J, the gap between germline ends came to 16 bases. The CDR3 totals 14 residues.

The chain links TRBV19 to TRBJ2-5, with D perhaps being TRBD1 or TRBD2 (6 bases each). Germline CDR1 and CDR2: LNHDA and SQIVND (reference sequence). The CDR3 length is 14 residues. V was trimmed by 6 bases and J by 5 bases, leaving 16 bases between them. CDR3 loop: CASRPWGAGETQYF. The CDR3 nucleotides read TGTGCCAGTAGGCCCTGGGGGGCGGGGGAGACCCAGTACTTC.